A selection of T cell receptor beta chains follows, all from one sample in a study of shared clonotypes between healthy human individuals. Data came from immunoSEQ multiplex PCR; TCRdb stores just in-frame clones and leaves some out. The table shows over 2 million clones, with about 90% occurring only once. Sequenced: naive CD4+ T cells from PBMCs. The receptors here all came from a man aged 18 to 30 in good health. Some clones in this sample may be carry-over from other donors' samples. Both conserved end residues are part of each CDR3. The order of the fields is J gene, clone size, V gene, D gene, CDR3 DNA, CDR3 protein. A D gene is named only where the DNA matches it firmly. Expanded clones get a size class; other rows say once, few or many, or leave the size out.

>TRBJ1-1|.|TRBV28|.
TGTGCCAGCAGGATACACGGGGCGGCTGAAGCTTTCTTT
CASRIHGAAEAFF
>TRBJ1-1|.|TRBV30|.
TGTGCCTGGAGTACCTCGAGGGTAACTGAAGCTTTCTTT
CAWSTSRVTEAFF
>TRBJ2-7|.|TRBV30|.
TGTGCCTGGAATTCAGGGTGGAGGGATTCTTCCTACGAGCAGTACTTC
CAWNSGWRDSSYEQYF
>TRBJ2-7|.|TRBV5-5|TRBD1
TGTGCCAGCAGCGGGACAGGCAATGCCTACGAGCAGTACTTC
CASSGTGNAYEQYF
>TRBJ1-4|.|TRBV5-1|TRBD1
TGCGCCAGCAGCTCCGGGACAGGCCCATTTAATGAAAAACTGTTTTTT
CASSSGTGPFNEKLFF
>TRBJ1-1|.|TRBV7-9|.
TGTGCCAGCAGCTTAAGATCCAGGGACACTGAAGCTTTCTTT
CASSLRSRDTEAFF
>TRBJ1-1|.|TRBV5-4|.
TGTGCCAGCAGGGATCCGTCGGGGGAGGCTGAAGCTTTCTTT
CASRDPSGEAEAFF
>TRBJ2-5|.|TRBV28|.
TGTGCCAGCAGTTTTCCACAGGGACCAGAGACCCAGTACTTC
CASSFPQGPETQYF
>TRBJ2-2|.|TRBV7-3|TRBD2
TGTGCCAGCAGCCTAAGGCACGGGAGGGCCAACACCGGGGAGCTGTTTTTT
CASSLRHGRANTGELFF
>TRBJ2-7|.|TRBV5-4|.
TGTGCCAGCAGCCATCCAGGTTCGGGCTACGAGCAGTACTTC
CASSHPGSGYEQYF
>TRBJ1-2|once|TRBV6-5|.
TGTGCCAGCAGCCCACGGCGGGGTTTGTACTATGGCTACACCTTC
CASSPRRGLYYGYTF
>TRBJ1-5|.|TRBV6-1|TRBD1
TGTGCCAGCAGGACAGGGTTGAGCAATCAGCCCCAGCATTTT
CASRTGLSNQPQHF
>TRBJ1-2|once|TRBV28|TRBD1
TGTGCCAGCCTTCCTAGGGACAGGGGAATGGTCTATGGCTACACCTTC
CASLPRDRGMVYGYTF
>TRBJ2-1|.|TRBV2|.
TGTGCCAGCAACCTGAGGGTCGGGGATGAGCAGTTCTTC
CASNLRVGDEQFF
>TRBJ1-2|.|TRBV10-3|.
TGTGCCATCAGCAGACAGGAGGTCTATGGCTACACCTTC
CAISRQEVYGYTF
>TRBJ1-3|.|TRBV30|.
TGTGCCTGGAGTGTAACAGCTGGAAACACCATATATTTT
CAWSVTAGNTIYF
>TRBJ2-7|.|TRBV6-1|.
TGTGCCAGCAGTAAGTCCCGGGACGGGTCCTACGAGCAGTACTTC
CASSKSRDGSYEQYF
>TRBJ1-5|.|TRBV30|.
TGTGCCTGGAGGCAAGGGTACAATCAGCCCCAGCATTTT
CAWRQGYNQPQHF
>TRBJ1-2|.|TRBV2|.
TGTGCCAGCAGTGAAATCTTGGGTACCCGAAACTATGGCTACACCTTC
CASSEILGTRNYGYTF
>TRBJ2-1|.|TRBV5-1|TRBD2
TGCGCCAGCAGCGGCAGGACTAGCGTGGCCTACAATGAGCAGTTCTTC
CASSGRTSVAYNEQFF
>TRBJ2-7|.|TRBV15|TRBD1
TGTGCCACCAGCAGAGAACAGGGGGGATACGAGCAGTACTTC
CATSREQGGYEQYF
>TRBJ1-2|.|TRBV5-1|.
TGCGCCAGCCGACCGGCTCCGGGATCTTCCTATGGCTACACCTTC
CASRPAPGSSYGYTF
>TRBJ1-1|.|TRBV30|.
TGTGCCTGGACCTGGGACCGGAGTTACGAAGCTTTCTTT
CAWTWDRSYEAFF
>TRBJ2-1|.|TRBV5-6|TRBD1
TGTGCCAGCAGCTCGACAGGGTCTTGGGGGAGTACCTACAATGAGCAGTTCTTC
CASSSTGSWGSTYNEQFF